This TCR beta chain emerged from a study of CD8+CD57+ T cells in acquired aplastic anemia. Overall study context: Recorded DNA amounts for sorted CD4+ and CD8+ cells had an average of 3.2 ug. Healthy donors averaged around 10 million reads for CD4+ cells. Study results and limitations: For CD8+ Simpson's diversity, patients and controls showed no significant difference.

In the case of this clonotype: As yet, its antigen is unknown.

Template material for TCR beta VDJ and CDR3 profiling consisted of genomic DNA. TCRdb reanalysed the reads using MiXCR and keeps one entry per CDR3 protein. Found here are around 180,000 distinct CDR3 sequences, approximately 60% of them singletons; the top ten hold over 40%. V dropped 0 bases and J dropped 9; count of bases not matched to a gene: 6. CDR1 and CDR2 from the germline V gene are SGHVS and FQNEAQ. This CDR3 comprises 14 residues. Material: sorted CD4+, CD8+, or CD8+CD57+ T cells (not recorded which) from PBMCs. This receptor was obtained from a human donor in good health. The rearrangement uses TRBV7-8 and TRBJ2-5, with 8 bases lining up with TRBD1. CDR3 bases: TGTGCCAGCAGCTTAGCGACAGGGGTTTTGGCCCAGTACTTC. Its translation: CASSLATGVLAQYF. Using reference TRBV7-8 and TRBJ2-5 for the parts outside the CDR3, the full variable domain is GAGVSQSPRYKVAKRGQDVALRCDPISGHVSLFWYQQALGQGPEFLTYFQNEAQLDKSGLPSDRFFAERPEGSVSTLKIQRTQQEDSAVYLCASSLATGVLAQYFGPGTRLLVL.